This T cell receptor beta chain was captured by sequencing in a study of blood T cell repertoires in COVID-19. Study at large: The United States, Italy and Spain were the sources of the acute and convalescent COVID-19 samples. From T cells, B-cell-depleted T cells, or PBMCs came the material, which was cDNA or gDNA.

The CDR3 spans 12 residues. Germline CDR1 and CDR2: SEHNR and FQNEAQ (reference sequence). The germline V and J ends were trimmed by 2 bases and 11 bases, with 12 bases remaining between them. Which cohort a participant joined came from the clinical history participants gave. Per the authors' pipeline: Cell counts per sample came from amplifying reference gene primers. Only in-frame clones appear in the TCRdb table, and some are missing; sequencing was by immunoSEQ multiplex PCR. That table gives V, J and clone size, and the DNA gave D and trimming. The table lists a few hundred thousand clones, about nine tenths of them singletons.

The specimen sequenced was PBMCs or T cells enriched from blood (not recorded which). The clonotype comes from a middle-aged woman with acute COVID-19. This chain uses TRBV7-9 with TRBJ1-1; no reliable D call. For the CDR3, the DNA is TGTGCCAGCAGCTTAATCTTGTTCGGGGCTTTCTTT. This encodes CASSLILFGAFF.